These 18 T cell receptor beta chains share one sample of origin, sequenced in a study of cytomegalovirus exposure and HLA in healthy donors. Both 60 Vbeta primers and 13 Jbeta primers went into the PCR. TCRdb's table, derived via immunoSEQ multiplex PCR, lists solely in-frame clones and lacks some. The profile shows about 97,000 clones, around 72% of them singletons. The sample consisted of PBMCs. Receptors originate from a man between 40 and 49 years old in good health and CMV-seronegative.

The J gene is TRBJ1-4, the V gene TRBV27, with D hard to call. Germline loops: CDR1 MNHEY, CDR2 SMNVEV (reference sequence). The germline V and J ends were trimmed by 8 bases and 7 bases, with 17 bases remaining between them. This CDR3 comprises 14 residues. The CDR3 DNA sequence: TGTGCCAGCGCGTCTTGGGTAGAGCGTGAAAAACTGTTTTTT. Translated: CASASWVEREKLFF.

This clone has just a few counts. The rearrangement uses TRBV6-5 and TRBJ2-7, with D perhaps matching TRBD1 (5 bases). The V gene's germline CDR1 is MNHEY and CDR2 SVGAGI. CDR3 length: 15 residues. The germline V and J ends were trimmed by 0 bases and 2 bases, with 11 bases remaining between them. The CDR3 protein is CASSYSKPGTYEQYF. For the CDR3, the DNA is TGTGCCAGCAGTTACTCGAAGCCAGGGACCTACGAGCAGTACTTC.

A single count supports this clone. The J gene is TRBJ1-2, the V gene TRBV19; the match to TRBD1 covers 8 bases. Germline CDR1 LNHDA, CDR2 SQIVND (reference sequence). The CDR3 runs 14 residues. Unmatched junction bases numbered 5, after V lost 3 bases and J lost 5 bases. CDR3: CASSIQGARYGYTF. The CDR3 nucleotides read TGTGCCAGTAGTATTCAGGGGGCGAGGTATGGCTACACCTTC.

The J gene is TRBJ2-1, the V gene TRBV6-1; 9 bases match TRBD1. Trimming took 7 bases from V and 4 from J; bases not matched to a gene: 8. This CDR3 spans 15 amino acids. Germline V gene lookup returns CDR1 MNHNS and CDR2 SASEGT. The CDR3 loop is CASNVGQGTYNEQFF. CDR3 bases: TGTGCCAGCAACGTAGGACAGGGGACGTACAATGAGCAGTTCTTC.

The gene calls are TRBV2 and TRBJ1-3; 8 nucleotides agree with TRBD1. Germline values: CDR1 SNHLY, CDR2 FYNNEI. The V gene end was trimmed by 0 bases and the J gene end by 0 bases; junction bases not matched to a gene: 10. The CDR3 sequence is 19 residues long. CDR3 residues: CASSEAGTGRISSGNTIYF. CDR3 DNA sequence: TGTGCCAGCAGTGAAGCGGGGACAGGCCGGATCTCCTCTGGAAACACCATATATTTT.

This chain joins TRBV28 and TRBJ1-5; 8 nucleotides agree with TRBD1. Looked up from germline, CDR1 is MDHEN and CDR2 is SYDVKM. The CDR3 contains 15 residues. J was trimmed by 4 bases and V by 3 bases; bases with no gene match: 5. The CDR3 here is CASSFGDRPNQPQHF. The CDR3 bases are TGTGCCAGCAGTTTCGGGGACAGGCCTAATCAGCCCCAGCATTTT.

J is TRBJ2-5 and V is TRBV30, with a tentative D call TRBD2 (6 bases). V dropped 0 bases and J dropped 7 bases, with 12 bases sitting between them. The CDR3 is 13 amino acids. Per germline, CDR1 GTSNPN and CDR2 SVGIG (reference sequence). The CDR3 DNA sequence: TGTGCCTGGAGTGTACGGAGGGGAGTGACCCAGTACTTC. This encodes CAWSVRRGVTQYF.

The genes are TRBV6-6 and TRBJ1-1, with D perhaps TRBD1 (5 bases). The CDR3 is 15 amino acids. V dropped 4 bases and J dropped 1 base, with 13 bases sitting between them. Per germline, CDR1 MNHNY and CDR2 SVGAGI (reference sequence). The CDR3 reads CASSSPGATNTEAFF. The DNA for the CDR3 is TGTGCCAGCAGTTCACCTGGGGCGACGAACACTGAAGCTTTCTTT.

The rearrangement uses TRBV5-1 and TRBJ2-3; D not resolved. Deletions cut 4 bases from V and 5 bases from J, with 14 bases between. Germline V gene lookup returns CDR1 SGHRS and CDR2 YFSETQ. The CDR3 contains 14 residues. The CDR3 here is CASSARPDKDTQYF. For the CDR3, the DNA is TGCGCCAGCAGCGCTCGTCCCGACAAAGATACGCAGTATTTT.

The J gene is TRBJ2-7, the V gene TRBV5-6, with 11 bases that match TRBD1. Germline CDR1 is SGHDT and CDR2 is YYEEEE. With 1 base clipped from V and 1 base from J, the junction kept 1 base outside the gene matches. The CDR3 loop spans 15 amino acids. In nucleotides, the CDR3 is TGTGCCAGCAGCTTGTGGGACAGGGGGTCCTACGAGCAGTACTTC. It codes for CASSLWDRGSYEQYF.

The V gene is TRBV25-1, the J gene TRBJ2-1; possibly TRBD2 for D (7 bases). Trimming shortened V by 2 bases and J by 6 bases, and 14 bases separated the two germline ends. There are 15 residues in the CDR3. Germline CDR1 reads MGHDK; CDR2 reads SYGVNS. CDR3 in amino acids: CASSEPGGQGNEQFF. In DNA form, the CDR3 reads TGTGCCAGCAGTGAACCGGGGGGCCAGGGCAATGAGCAGTTCTTC.

This clone is a singleton in its sample. The CDR3 spells CASSLESQQGSISEQYF. In nucleotides, the CDR3 is TGTGCCAGTAGTCTGGAGTCCCAACAGGGATCTATCTCCGAGCAGTACTTC. This chain links TRBV19 with TRBJ2-7, with TRBD1 as a possible D gene (6 bases). The ends were cut back, 5 bases at V and 6 bases at J, with 26 bases in the middle. The V gene's germline CDR1 is LNHDA and CDR2 SQIVND (reference sequence). The CDR3 extends over 17 amino acids.

The gene calls are TRBV7-2 and TRBJ1-5, with D unclear. Trimming took off 3 bases at V and 7 bases at J, with 10 bases between the two ends. The germline V gene encodes CDR1 SGHTA and CDR2 FQGNSA. The CDR3 covers 13 residues. CDR3 amino acids: CASSLEAWQPQHF. Written as DNA, the CDR3 is TGTGCCAGCAGCTTGGAGGCATGGCAGCCCCAGCATTTT.

This clone showed up just a few times. The V call is TRBV10-3, the J call TRBJ1-4; no clear D gene. There are 14 residues in the CDR3. Per the germline V gene, CDR1 is ENHRY and CDR2 is SYGVKD. The germline V and J ends were trimmed by 3 bases and 5 bases, with 10 bases remaining between them. The CDR3 sequence: CAISDNETNEKLFF. DNA of the CDR3: TGTGCCATCAGTGATAACGAAACAAATGAAAAACTGTTTTTT.

This chain uses TRBV7-9 with TRBJ2-7; 8 bases are shared with TRBD1. From germline, CDR1 is SEHNR and CDR2 FQNEAQ (reference sequence). V was pared by 5 bases and J by 0 bases, with 12 bases of the junction left unmatched. The CDR3 is 17 residues long. The CDR3 loop reads CASSRDGYRGSSYEQYF. The CDR3 nucleotides are TGTGCCAGCAGCCGAGACGGATACAGGGGGAGCTCCTACGAGCAGTACTTC.

The chain has TRBV7-3 and TRBJ2-1, with a tentative D call TRBD2 (5 bases). This CDR3 is built from 15 residues. Germline CDR1 reads SGHTA; CDR2 reads FQGTGA. The ends were cut back, 5 bases at V and 4 bases at J, with 15 bases in the middle. CDR3 DNA: TGTGCCAGCAGCCCCGCGAGGGAATCTTACAATGAGCAGTTCTTC. Translation gives CASSPARESYNEQFF.

The V call is TRBV7-2, the J call TRBJ1-2, with a tentative D call TRBD1 (6 bases). Per germline, CDR1 SGHTA and CDR2 FQGNSA. The CDR3 runs to 14 residues. The V end was cut by 3 bases, the J end by 4 bases, with 12 bases between. CDR3 bases: TGTGCCAGCAGCTTTTATGCAGGGGCCTATGGCTACACCTTC. This encodes CASSFYAGAYGYTF.

The sample holds a few counts of this clone. The chain carries TRBV6-5 and TRBJ1-2; 8 bases are a match to TRBD1. The V and J ends lost 5 bases and 8 bases, in that order; junction bases with no gene match: 7. The CDR3 consists of 13 residues. CDR1 is MNHEY and CDR2 is SVGAGI in the germline V gene. CDR3 in DNA: TGTGCCAGCAGTCCTCGGACAGGGCTGGGCTACACCTTC. Translation gives CASSPRTGLGYTF.